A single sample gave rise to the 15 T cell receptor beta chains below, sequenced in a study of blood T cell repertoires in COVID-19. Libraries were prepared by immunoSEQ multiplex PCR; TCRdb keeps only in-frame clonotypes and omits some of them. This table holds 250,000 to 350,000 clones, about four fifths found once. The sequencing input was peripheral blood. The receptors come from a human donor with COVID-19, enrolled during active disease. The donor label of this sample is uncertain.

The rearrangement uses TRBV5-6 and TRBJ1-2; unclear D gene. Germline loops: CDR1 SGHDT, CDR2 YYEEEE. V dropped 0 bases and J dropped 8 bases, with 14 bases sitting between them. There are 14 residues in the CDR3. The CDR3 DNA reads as TGTGCCAGCAGCTTGGTATCGCCAAACTCGGGCTACACCTTC. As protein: CASSLVSPNSGYTF.

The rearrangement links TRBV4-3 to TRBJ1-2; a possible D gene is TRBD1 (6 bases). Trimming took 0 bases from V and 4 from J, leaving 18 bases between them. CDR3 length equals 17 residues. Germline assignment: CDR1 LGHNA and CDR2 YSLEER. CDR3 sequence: CASSQEAVTGNPYGYTF. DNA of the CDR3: TGCGCCAGCAGCCAAGAGGCAGTAACAGGGAACCCCTATGGCTACACCTTC.

The CDR3 here is CASSYEEYSYEQYF. The DNA of the CDR3 is TGTGCCAGCAGTTATGAGGAATACTCCTACGAGCAGTACTTC. The chain has TRBV6-5 and TRBJ2-7; no definite D call. V was trimmed by 3 bases and J by 0 bases, leaving 9 bases between them. CDR3 length: 14 residues. Germline V gives CDR1 MNHEY, CDR2 SVGAGI.

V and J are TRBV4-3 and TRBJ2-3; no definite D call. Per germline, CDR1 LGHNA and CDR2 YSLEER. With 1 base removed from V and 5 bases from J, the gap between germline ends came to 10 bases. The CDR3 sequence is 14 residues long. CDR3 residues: CASSQARLGDTQYF. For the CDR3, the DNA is TGCGCCAGCAGCCAAGCCAGGTTAGGAGATACGCAGTATTTT.

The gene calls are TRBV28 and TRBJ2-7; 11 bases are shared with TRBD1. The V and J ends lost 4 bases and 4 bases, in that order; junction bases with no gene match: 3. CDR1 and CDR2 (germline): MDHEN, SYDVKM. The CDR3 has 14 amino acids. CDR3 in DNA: TGTGCCAGCAGTTCCGGACAGGGGGCGTACGAGCAGTACTTC. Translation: CASSSGQGAYEQYF.

Written as DNA, the CDR3 is TGCGCCAGCAGCTTACAACAGGGGGGGCTATACGAGCAGTACTTC. Its translation: CASSLQQGGLYEQYF. The genes are TRBV5-1 and TRBJ2-7; D possibly corresponds to TRBD1 (8 bases). Germline values: CDR1 SGHRS, CDR2 YFSETQ. Trimming removed 2 bases at V and 4 bases at J, with 16 bases between. The CDR3 covers 15 residues.

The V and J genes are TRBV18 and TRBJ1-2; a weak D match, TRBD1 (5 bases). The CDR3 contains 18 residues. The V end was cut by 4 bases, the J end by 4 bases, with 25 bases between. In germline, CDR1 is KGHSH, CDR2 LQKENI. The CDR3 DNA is TGTGCCAGCTCACTACAACGTAATAAGGAGGGGTCGCGCTATGGCTACACCTTC. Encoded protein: CASSLQRNKEGSRYGYTF.

This CDR3 is CAISESRREANYEQYF. Written as DNA, the CDR3 is TGTGCCATCAGTGAGTCCCGGCGGGAGGCGAACTACGAGCAGTACTTC. The chain is built from TRBV10-3 and TRBJ2-7; 8 nucleotides match TRBD2. The CDR3 runs 16 residues. V lost 0 bases to trimming and J lost 3 bases; unmatched junction nucleotides: 7. Germline V gene sequence: CDR1 ENHRY, CDR2 SYGVKD.

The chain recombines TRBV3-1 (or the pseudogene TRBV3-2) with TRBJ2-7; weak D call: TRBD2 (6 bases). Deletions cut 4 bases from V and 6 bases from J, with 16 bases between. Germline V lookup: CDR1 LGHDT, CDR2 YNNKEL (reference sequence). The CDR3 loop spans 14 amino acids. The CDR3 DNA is TGTGCCAGCAGCCCCAAGTGGGGGGAGCTCGAGCAGTACTTC. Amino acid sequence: CASSPKWGELEQYF.

The CDR3 DNA follows: TGTGCCAGCGAAAGGGGGACGAGCAATCAGCCCCAGCATTTT. This encodes CASERGTSNQPQHF. V gene TRBV28 combines with J gene TRBJ1-5, with D perhaps TRBD1 (6 bases). V shed 8 bases and J shed 1 base, with 12 bases lying between them. Germline V gene sequence: CDR1 MDHEN, CDR2 SYDVKM. The CDR3 consists of 14 residues.

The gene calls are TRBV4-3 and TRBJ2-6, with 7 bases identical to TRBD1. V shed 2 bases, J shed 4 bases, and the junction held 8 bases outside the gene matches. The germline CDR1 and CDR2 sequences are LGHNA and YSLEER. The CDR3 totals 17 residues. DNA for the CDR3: TGCGCCAGCAGCCAACAACATCAGGGACAGGGGGCCAACGTCCTGACTTTC. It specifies CASSQQHQGQGANVLTF.

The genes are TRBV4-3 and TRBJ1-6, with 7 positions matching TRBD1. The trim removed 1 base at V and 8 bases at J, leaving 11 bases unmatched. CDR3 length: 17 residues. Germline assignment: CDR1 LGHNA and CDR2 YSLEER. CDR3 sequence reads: CASSQGGSGTDHSPLHF. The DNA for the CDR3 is TGCGCCAGCAGCCAAGGAGGCTCCGGGACAGATCATTCACCCCTCCACTTT.

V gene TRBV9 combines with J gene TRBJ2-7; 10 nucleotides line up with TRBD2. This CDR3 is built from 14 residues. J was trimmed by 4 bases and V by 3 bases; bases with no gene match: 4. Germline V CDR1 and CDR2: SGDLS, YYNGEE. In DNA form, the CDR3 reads TGTGCCAGCAGCGCAGCGGGAGGGCCATACGAGCAGTACTTC. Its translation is CASSAAGGPYEQYF.

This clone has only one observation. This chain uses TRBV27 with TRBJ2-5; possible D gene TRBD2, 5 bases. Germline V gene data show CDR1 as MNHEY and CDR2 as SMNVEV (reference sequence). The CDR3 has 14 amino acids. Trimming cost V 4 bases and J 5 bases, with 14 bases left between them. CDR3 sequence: CASSSQEAWETQYF. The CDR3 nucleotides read TGTGCCAGCAGTTCCCAGGAGGCGTGGGAGACCCAGTACTTC.

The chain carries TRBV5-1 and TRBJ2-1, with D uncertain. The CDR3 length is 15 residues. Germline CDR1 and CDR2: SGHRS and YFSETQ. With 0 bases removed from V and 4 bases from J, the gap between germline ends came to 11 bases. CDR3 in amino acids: CASSLVLREYNEQFF. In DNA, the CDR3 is TGCGCCAGCAGCTTGGTCCTTCGAGAATACAATGAGCAGTTCTTC.